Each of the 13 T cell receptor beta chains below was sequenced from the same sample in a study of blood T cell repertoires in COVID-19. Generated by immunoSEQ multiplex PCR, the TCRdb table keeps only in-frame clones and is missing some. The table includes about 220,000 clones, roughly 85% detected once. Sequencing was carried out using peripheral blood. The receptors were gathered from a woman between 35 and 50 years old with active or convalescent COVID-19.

This CDR3 reads CASSLEPGEQYF. CDR3 nucleotide sequence: TGCGCCAGCAGCTTGGAACCCGGGGAGCAGTACTTC. The chain has TRBV5-1 and TRBJ2-7; D unclear. This CDR3 has 12 residues. Germline CDR1 reads SGHRS; CDR2 reads YFSETQ. The V and J ends lost 0 bases and 7 bases respectively, with 8 bases between them.

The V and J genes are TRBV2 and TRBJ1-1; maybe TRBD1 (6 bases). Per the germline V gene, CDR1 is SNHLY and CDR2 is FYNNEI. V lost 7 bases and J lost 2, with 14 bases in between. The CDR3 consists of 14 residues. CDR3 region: CASKGGTDNTEAFF. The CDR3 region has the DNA TGTGCCAGCAAGGGGGGGACGGACAACACTGAAGCTTTCTTT.

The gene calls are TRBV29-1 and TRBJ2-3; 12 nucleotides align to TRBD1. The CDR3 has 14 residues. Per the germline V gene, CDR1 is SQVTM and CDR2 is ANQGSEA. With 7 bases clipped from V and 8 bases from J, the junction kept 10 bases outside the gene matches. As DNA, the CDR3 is TGCAGCGGACACTCCGGGACAGGGGGCCGTACGCAGTATTTT. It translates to CSGHSGTGGRTQYF.

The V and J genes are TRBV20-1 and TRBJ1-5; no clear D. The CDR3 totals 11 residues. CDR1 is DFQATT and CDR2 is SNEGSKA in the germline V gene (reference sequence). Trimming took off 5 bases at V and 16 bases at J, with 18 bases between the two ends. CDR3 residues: CSARRDRLVHF. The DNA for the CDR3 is TGCAGTGCTCGACGGGATCGACTGGTTCATTTT.

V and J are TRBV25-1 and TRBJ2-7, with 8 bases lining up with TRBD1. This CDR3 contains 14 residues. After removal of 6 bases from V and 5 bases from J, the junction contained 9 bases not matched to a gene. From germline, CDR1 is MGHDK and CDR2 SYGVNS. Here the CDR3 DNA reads TGTGCCAGCAGAGGGACAGGTTTAAACAACGAGCAGTACTTC. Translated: CASRGTGLNNEQYF.

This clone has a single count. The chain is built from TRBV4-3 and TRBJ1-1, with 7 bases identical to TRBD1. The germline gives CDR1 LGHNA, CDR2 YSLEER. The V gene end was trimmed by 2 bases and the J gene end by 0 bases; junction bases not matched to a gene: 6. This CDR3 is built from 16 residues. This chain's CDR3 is CASSQHLTGLNTEAFF. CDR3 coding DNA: TGCGCCAGCAGCCAACACCTGACAGGGTTGAACACTGAAGCTTTCTTT.

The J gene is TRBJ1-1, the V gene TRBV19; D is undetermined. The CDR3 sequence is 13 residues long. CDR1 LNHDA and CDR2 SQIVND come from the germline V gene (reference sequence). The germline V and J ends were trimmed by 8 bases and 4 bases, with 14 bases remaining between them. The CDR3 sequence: CASAEGGSTEAFF. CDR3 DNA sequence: TGTGCCAGTGCCGAAGGCGGGAGCACTGAAGCTTTCTTT.

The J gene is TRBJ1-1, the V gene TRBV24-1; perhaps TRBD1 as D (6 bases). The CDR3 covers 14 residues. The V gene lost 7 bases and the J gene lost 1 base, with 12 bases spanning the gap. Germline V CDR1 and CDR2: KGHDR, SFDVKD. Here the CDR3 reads CATRATGTNTEAFF. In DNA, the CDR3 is TGTGCCACCAGGGCCACAGGGACGAACACTGAAGCTTTCTTT.

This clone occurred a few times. CDR3 protein: CASSYRDRGNEQFF. The CDR3, as DNA: TGTGCCAGCAGCTATCGGGACAGGGGGAATGAGCAGTTCTTC. V gene TRBV7-9 combines with J gene TRBJ2-1; 11 bases line up with TRBD1. The ends lost 4 bases at V and 7 bases at J; junction bases unmatched: 3. Germline V gene lookup returns CDR1 SEHNR and CDR2 FQNEAQ (reference sequence). This CDR3 comprises 14 residues.

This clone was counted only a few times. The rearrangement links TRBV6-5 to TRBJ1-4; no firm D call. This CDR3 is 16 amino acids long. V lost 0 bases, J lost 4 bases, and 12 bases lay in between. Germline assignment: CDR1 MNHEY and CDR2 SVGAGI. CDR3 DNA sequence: TGTGCCAGCAGTTACTCGAGTTCAGGAGGTAATGAAAAACTGTTTTTT. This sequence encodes CASSYSSSGGNEKLFF.

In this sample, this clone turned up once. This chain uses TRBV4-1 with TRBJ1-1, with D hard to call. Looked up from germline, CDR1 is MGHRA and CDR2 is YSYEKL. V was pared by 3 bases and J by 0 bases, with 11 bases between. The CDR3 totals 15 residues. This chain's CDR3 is CASSHAYTMNTEAFF. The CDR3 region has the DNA TGCGCCAGCAGCCACGCGTATACCATGAACACTGAAGCTTTCTTT.

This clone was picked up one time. CDR3 amino acids: CASSYMWGVDYGYTF. The CDR3 nucleotides read TGTGCCAGCAGTTACATGTGGGGAGTGGACTATGGCTACACCTTC. The chain is built from TRBV6-6 and TRBJ1-2; D not certain. The CDR3 extends over 15 amino acids. Trimming removed 2 bases from V and 3 bases from J, with 13 bases in between. CDR1 is MNHNY, CDR2 SVGAGI, per germline (reference sequence).

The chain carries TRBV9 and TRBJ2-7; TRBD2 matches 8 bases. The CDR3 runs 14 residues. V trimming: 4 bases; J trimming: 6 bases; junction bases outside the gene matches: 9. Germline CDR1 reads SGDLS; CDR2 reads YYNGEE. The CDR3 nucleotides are TGTGCCAGCAGCCCCCAACCGGGGGGGGTCGAGCAGTACTTC. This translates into CASSPQPGGVEQYF.